The next 8 T cell receptor beta chains were all read from a single sample in a study of T-cell memory formation after mild COVID-19. Each CDR3 protein gets one entry after TCRdb re-called the 5' RACE reads with MiXCR. The profile shows hundreds of thousands of distinct CDR3 sequences, about 20% of them singletons. Sequencing used PBMCs or a T cell subset sorted from them (not recorded which). The receptors come from an adult woman who had mild COVID-19 (a few samples of this study predate the infection). Cell type and time point are not known.

The chain recombines TRBV6-5 with TRBJ1-2; the match to TRBD1 covers 10 bases. The CDR3 is made up of 14 amino acids. Unmatched junction bases numbered 4, after V lost 2 bases and J lost 7 bases. The V gene's germline CDR1 is MNHEY and CDR2 SVGAGI. The CDR3 is CASSYAGQGFGYTF. The CDR3, as DNA: TGTGCCAGCAGTTACGCGGGACAGGGGTTTGGCTACACCTTC.

Here the CDR3 DNA reads TGTGCCAGCAGTGAACTCGGGGGTGGCACTGAAGCTTTCTTT. Its protein product is CASSELGGGTEAFF. V usage is TRBV6-1 and J usage is TRBJ1-1; weak D call: TRBD1 (5 bases). V was trimmed by 2 bases and J by 4 bases, leaving 11 bases between them. The CDR3 has 14 residues. Germline CDR1 and CDR2: MNHNS and SASEGT.

The chain couples TRBV29-1 to TRBJ1-2, with 8 bases that match TRBD1. The germline gives CDR1 SQVTM, CDR2 ANQGSEA. V lost 1 base, J lost 6 bases, and 1 base stayed unmatched. The CDR3 runs 12 residues. The CDR3 nucleotides are TGCAGCGTTGAAGGGACAGGGAATGGCTACACCTTC. Translated: CSVEGTGNGYTF.

In its sample, this clonotype was seen a few times. Here the CDR3 DNA reads TGTGCCAGCAGCTCCTCCTCAAACAGGGGCGCTTACGAGCAGTACTTC. As protein: CASSSSSNRGAYEQYF. J is TRBJ2-7 and V is TRBV11-2, with TRBD1 identical over 7 bases. The CDR3 length is 16 residues. Germline loops: CDR1 SGHAT, CDR2 FQNNGV. V lost 4 bases, J lost 4 bases, and 13 bases stayed unmatched.

The V gene is TRBV12-3 or TRBV12-4, the J gene TRBJ2-7; 9 bases align to TRBD1. The ends lost 4 bases at V and 3 bases at J; junction bases unmatched: 10. This CDR3 is built from 16 residues. The CDR3 DNA reads as TGTGCCAGCAGTTCCGCCGGACAGGGGATCTACTACGAGCAGTACTTC. Amino acid sequence: CASSSAGQGIYYEQYF.

This clonotype has a handful of counts. The chain recombines TRBV10-3 with TRBJ2-7; TRBD1 or TRBD2 may be the D gene (5 bases each). Trimming took 4 bases from V and 6 from J, leaving 13 bases between them. The CDR3 sequence is 13 residues long. Germline lookup yields CDR1 ENHRY and CDR2 SYGVKD. CDR3 residues: CAISGGTAREQYF. The CDR3, as DNA: TGTGCCATCAGTGGGGGGACGGCTCGCGAGCAGTACTTC.

The chain carries TRBV5-4 and TRBJ1-2, with D unresolved. The CDR3 has 11 amino acids. Trimming took off 3 bases at V and 8 bases at J, with 8 bases between the two ends. The germline CDR1 and CDR2 sequences are SGHNT and YYREEE (reference sequence). CDR3 DNA sequence: TGTGCCAGCAGCTCGTTAGTCGGCTACACCTTC. This sequence encodes CASSSLVGYTF.

This clonotype was counted between two and nine times. V gene TRBV20-1 combines with J gene TRBJ2-1; 14 nucleotides agree with TRBD2. The germline V gene encodes CDR1 DFQATT and CDR2 SNEGSKA (reference sequence). The CDR3 extends over 17 amino acids. J lost 6 bases, V lost 1 base, and 8 bases had no gene match. This CDR3 is CSARVVTSGRGANEQFF. CDR3 nucleotides: TGCAGTGCTAGAGTCGTGACTAGCGGGAGGGGGGCCAATGAGCAGTTCTTC.